What follows are 12 T cell receptor beta chains derived from one specimen sequenced in a study of blood T cell repertoires in COVID-19. TCRdb's table, derived via immunoSEQ multiplex PCR, lists solely in-frame clones and lacks some. The table has about 130,000 clones, just under 85% seen once. Sequenced: peripheral blood. The receptors here all came from a human donor in a cohort sampled during active COVID-19.

This CDR3 reads CAWSDLAGGTDTQYF. DNA for the CDR3: TGTGCCTGGAGTGATTTAGCGGGGGGCACAGATACGCAGTATTTT. The chain combines TRBV30 with TRBJ2-3, with 9 bases that match TRBD2. The CDR3 spans 15 residues. Germline V lookup: CDR1 GTSNPN, CDR2 SVGIG (reference sequence). The ends lost 1 base at V and 1 base at J; junction bases unmatched: 3.

The chain couples TRBV9 to TRBJ1-3, with a weak D call TRBD1 (6 bases). This CDR3 comprises 15 residues. In germline, CDR1 is SGDLS, CDR2 YYNGEE. The germline V and J ends were trimmed by 4 bases and 1 base, with 12 bases remaining between them. The CDR3 nucleotides are TGTGCCAGCAGCCCCCGGGACACTTCTGGAAACACCATATATTTT. Protein product: CASSPRDTSGNTIYF.

V usage is TRBV12-3 or TRBV12-4 and J usage is TRBJ1-1, with D possibly being TRBD1 (5 bases). The CDR3 contains 11 residues. Trimming stripped 6 bases from V and 10 bases from J, with 12 bases between. CDR3 protein: CASSLVGGAFF. The CDR3 nucleotides read TGTGCCAGCAGCCTTGTGGGGGGAGCTTTCTTT.

This sequence joins TRBV7-9 and TRBJ1-1; D gene ambiguous. The CDR3 covers 14 residues. Trimming took 1 base from V and 2 from J, leaving 8 bases between them. CDR1 is SEHNR and CDR2 is FQNEAQ in the germline V gene (reference sequence). The CDR3 DNA sequence: TGTGCCAGCAGCTTAGTAGAGGGAAACACTGAAGCTTTCTTT. It encodes CASSLVEGNTEAFF.

A remark on this clone: An end of the junction does not agree with germline; a read error may underlie this. The V and J genes are TRBV10-3 and TRBJ1-2; 7 positions match TRBD1. The CDR3 totals 15 residues. Germline CDR1 ENHRY, CDR2 SYGVKD. The CDR3 protein is CAISPSSGTDPKASF. In DNA form, the CDR3 reads TGTGCCATCAGCCCTTCGTCCGGGACAGATCCTAAGGCTTCCTTC.

This chain uses TRBV19 with TRBJ2-7; TRBD1 agrees at 8 bases. The trim removed 5 bases at V and 6 bases at J, leaving 24 bases unmatched. The CDR3 has 19 residues. Germline CDR1 reads LNHDA; CDR2 reads SQIVND (reference sequence). CDR3 residues: CASSLRAGTGISGRVEQYF. CDR3 bases: TGTGCCAGTAGTCTCAGAGCCGGGACAGGTATATCGGGAAGGGTCGAGCAGTACTTC. Filled out from reference TRBV19 and TRBJ2-7, the complete variable domain reads DGGITQSPKYLFRKEGQNVTLSCEQNLNHDAMYWYRQDPGQGLRLIYYSQIVNDFQKGDIAEGYSVSREKKESFPLTVTSAQKNPTAFYLCASSLRAGTGISGRVEQYFGPGTRLTVT.

The V call is TRBV18, the J call TRBJ1-1; 9 bases line up with TRBD1. Germline loops: CDR1 KGHSH, CDR2 LQKENI. CDR3 size: 15 residues. Trimming cost V 3 bases and J 1 base; bases outside gene matches: 3. The CDR3 here is CASSPRDRANTEAFF. The CDR3 nucleotides read TGTGCCAGCTCACCTCGGGACAGGGCGAACACTGAAGCTTTCTTT. The variable domain in full, with the rest retrieved from reference TRBV18 and TRBJ1-1, is NAGVMQNPRHLVRRRGQEARLRCSPMKGHSHVYWYRQLPEEGLKFMVYLQKENIIDESGMPKERFSAEFPKEGPSILRIQQVVRGDSAAYFCASSPRDRANTEAFFGQGTRLTVV.

V usage is TRBV11-2 and J usage is TRBJ1-1; D is uncertain. Between the trimmed V and J ends, which lost 1 base and 0 bases, there was a span of 15 bases. The CDR3 consists of 17 residues. CDR1 and CDR2 from the germline V gene are SGHAT and FQNNGV. CDR3 sequence (DNA): TGTGCCAGCAGCTTAGGGTGGTGGGAGGGCATGAACACTGAAGCTTTCTTT. Translation gives CASSLGWWEGMNTEAFF.

This clone was seen many times. The J gene is TRBJ1-2, the V gene TRBV6-1; no reliable D call. Germline V CDR1 and CDR2: MNHNS, SASEGT. This CDR3 is built from 15 residues. The germline V and J ends were trimmed by 0 bases and 0 bases, with 8 bases remaining between them. CDR3 nucleotide sequence: TGTGCCAGCAGTGAAGCGGGCGCAGCTAACTATGGCTACACCTTC. It translates to CASSEAGAANYGYTF.

V usage is TRBV11-2 and J usage is TRBJ2-1, with 7 bases lining up with TRBD2. The germline gives CDR1 SGHAT, CDR2 FQNNGV. J lost 10 bases, V lost 5 bases, and 11 bases had no gene match. The CDR3 has 14 amino acids. The CDR3 bases are TGTGCCAGCAGCCCGGGGAGGGATAGCGGGGAGCAGTTCTTC. It translates to CASSPGRDSGEQFF.

This clone appeared a single time. This CDR3 reads CASSFGGNQETQYF. In DNA form, the CDR3 reads TGTGCCAGCAGCTTTGGGGGGAACCAAGAGACCCAGTACTTC. The chain combines TRBV7-9 with TRBJ2-5; TRBD2 might be the D (6 bases). Trimming pared 3 bases from V and 0 bases from J, leaving 8 bases between. The CDR3 contains 14 residues. Germline V gene data show CDR1 as SEHNR and CDR2 as FQNEAQ (reference sequence).

The chain recombines TRBV19 with TRBJ2-5; 8 bases map to TRBD2. The trim removed 4 bases at V and 5 bases at J, leaving 15 bases unmatched. This CDR3 region has 17 residues. Germline V gene data show CDR1 as LNHDA and CDR2 as SQIVND (reference sequence). The CDR3 protein is CASSKTGTRRPPETQYF. In DNA form, the CDR3 reads TGTGCCAGTAGTAAAACGGGGACTAGGAGGCCCCCCGAGACCCAGTACTTC.